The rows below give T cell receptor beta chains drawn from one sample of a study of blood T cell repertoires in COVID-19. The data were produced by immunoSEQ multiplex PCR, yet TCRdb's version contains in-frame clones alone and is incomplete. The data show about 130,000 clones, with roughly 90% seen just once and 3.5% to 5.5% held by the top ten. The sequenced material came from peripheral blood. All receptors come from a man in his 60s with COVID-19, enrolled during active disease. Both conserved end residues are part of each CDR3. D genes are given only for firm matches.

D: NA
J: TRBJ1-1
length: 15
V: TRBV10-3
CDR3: CAIRADRGGRTEAFF

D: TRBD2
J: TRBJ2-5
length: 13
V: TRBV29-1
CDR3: CSVGTAGGETQYF

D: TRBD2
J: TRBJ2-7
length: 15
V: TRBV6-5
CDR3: CASRLTSGSSYEQYF

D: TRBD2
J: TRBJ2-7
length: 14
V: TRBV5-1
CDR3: CASSFTSDSYEQYF

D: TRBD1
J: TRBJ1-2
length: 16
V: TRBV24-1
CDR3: CATSDPGQGVGYGYTF

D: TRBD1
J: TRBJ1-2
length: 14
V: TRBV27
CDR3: CASRRTGLSYGYTF

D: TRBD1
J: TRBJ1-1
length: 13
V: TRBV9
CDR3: CASSPQGGTEAFF

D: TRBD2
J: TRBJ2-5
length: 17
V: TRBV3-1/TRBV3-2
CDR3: CASSQEREGRIKETQYF

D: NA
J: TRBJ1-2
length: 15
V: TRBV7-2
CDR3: CASSEDGGTNYGYTF

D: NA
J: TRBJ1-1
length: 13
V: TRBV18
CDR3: CASCQDGGTEAFF

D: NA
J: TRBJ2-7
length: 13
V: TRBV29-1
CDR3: CSVVILSGIEQYF

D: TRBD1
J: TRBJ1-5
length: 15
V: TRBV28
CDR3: CASRGDRVATQPQHF

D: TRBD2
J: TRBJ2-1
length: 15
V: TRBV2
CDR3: CASRLLAGDPNEQFF

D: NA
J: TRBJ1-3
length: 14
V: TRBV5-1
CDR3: CASSPDYSGNTIYF

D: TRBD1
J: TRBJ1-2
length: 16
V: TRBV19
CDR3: CASTPGQGVANYGYTF

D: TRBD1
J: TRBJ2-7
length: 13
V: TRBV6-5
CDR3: CASSRQGSYEQYF